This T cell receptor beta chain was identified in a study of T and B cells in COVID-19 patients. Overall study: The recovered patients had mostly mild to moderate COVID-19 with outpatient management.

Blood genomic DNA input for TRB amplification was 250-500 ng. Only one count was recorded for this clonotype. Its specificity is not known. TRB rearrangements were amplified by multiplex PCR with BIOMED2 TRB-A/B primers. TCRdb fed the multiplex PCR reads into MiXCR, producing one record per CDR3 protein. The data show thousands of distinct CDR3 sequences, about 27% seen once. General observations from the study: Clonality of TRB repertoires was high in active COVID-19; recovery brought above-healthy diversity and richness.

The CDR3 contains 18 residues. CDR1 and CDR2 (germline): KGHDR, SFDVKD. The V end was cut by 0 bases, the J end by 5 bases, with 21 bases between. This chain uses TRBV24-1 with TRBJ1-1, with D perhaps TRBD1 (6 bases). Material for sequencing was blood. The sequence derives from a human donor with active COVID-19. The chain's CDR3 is CATSDLRGTGPLGTEAFF. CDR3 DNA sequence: TGTGCCACCAGTGATTTGAGGGGAACAGGGCCCCTGGGGACTGAAGCTTTCTTT.